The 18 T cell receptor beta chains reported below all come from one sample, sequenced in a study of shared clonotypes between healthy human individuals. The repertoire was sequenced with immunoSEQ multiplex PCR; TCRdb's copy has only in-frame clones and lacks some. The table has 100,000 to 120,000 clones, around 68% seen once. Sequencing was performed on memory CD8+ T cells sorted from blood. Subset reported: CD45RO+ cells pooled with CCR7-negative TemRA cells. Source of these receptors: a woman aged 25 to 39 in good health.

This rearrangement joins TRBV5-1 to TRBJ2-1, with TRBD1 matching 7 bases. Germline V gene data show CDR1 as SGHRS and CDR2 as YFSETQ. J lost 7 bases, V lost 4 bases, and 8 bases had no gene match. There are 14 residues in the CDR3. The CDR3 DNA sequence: TGCGCCAGCAGCCCGGGACAGAGCTCTAATGAGCAGTTCTTC. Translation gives CASSPGQSSNEQFF.

Here the CDR3 reads CASSGLGLAGGLSYEQYF. The CDR3 DNA reads TGTGCCAGCAGTGGGCTGGGACTAGCGGGAGGCCTCTCCTACGAGCAGTACTTC. The chain recombines TRBV25-1 with TRBJ2-7, with 15 positions matching TRBD2. V shed 4 bases and J 0 bases; nucleotides not matched to a gene: 7. CDR1 MGHDK and CDR2 SYGVNS come from the germline V gene. The CDR3 length is 18 residues.

CDR3: CASSPGDRYTEAFF. The CDR3 DNA reads TGTGCCAGCAGCCCAGGAGATCGGTACACTGAAGCTTTCTTT. The chain is built from TRBV27 and TRBJ1-1; D is ambiguous. Trimming removed 6 bases from V and 3 bases from J, with 14 bases in between. Germline CDR1 MNHEY, CDR2 SMNVEV (reference sequence). This CDR3 region has 14 residues.

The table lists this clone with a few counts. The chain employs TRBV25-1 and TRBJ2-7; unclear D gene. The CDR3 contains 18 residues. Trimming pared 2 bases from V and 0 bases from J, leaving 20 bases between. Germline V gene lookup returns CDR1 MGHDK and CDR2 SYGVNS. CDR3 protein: CASSEPPTERTHSYEQYF. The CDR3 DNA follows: TGTGCCAGCAGTGAACCACCCACTGAGCGTACACACTCCTACGAGCAGTACTTC.

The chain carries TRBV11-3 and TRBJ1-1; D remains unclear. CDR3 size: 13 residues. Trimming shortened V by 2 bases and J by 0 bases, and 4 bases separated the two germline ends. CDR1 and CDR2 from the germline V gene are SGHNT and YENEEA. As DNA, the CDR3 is TGTGCCAGCAGCTTAACTTTGAACACTGAAGCTTTCTTT. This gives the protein CASSLTLNTEAFF.

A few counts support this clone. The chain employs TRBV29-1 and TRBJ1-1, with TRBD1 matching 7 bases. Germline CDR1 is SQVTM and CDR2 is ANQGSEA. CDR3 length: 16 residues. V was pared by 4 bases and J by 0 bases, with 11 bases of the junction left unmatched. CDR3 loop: CSVASPGGQVNTEAFF. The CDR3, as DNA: TGCAGCGTTGCATCCCCCGGTGGACAGGTGAACACTGAAGCTTTCTTT.

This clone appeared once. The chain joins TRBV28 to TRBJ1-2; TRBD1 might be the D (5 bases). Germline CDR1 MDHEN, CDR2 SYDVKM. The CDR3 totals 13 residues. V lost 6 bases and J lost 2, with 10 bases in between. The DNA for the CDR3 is TGTGCCAGCAGGTTAACAGGAAACTATGGCTACACCTTC. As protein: CASRLTGNYGYTF.

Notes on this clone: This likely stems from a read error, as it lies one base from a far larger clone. The CDR3 spells CVTLDRGNNEQFF. DNA of the CDR3: TGTGTCACCCTAGACAGGGGTAATAATGAGCAGTTCTTC. This chain joins TRBV15 and TRBJ2-1; TRBD1 matches 8 bases. The CDR3 extends over 13 amino acids. CDR1 is LNHNV and CDR2 is YYDKDF in the germline V gene (reference sequence). The full variable domain, completed using reference TRBV15 and TRBJ2-1, is DAMVIQNPRYQVTQFGKPVTLSCSQTLNHNVMYWYQQKSSQAPKLLFHYYDKDFNNEADTPDNFQSRRPNTSFCFLDIRSPGLGDTAMYLCVTLDRGNNEQFFGPGTRLTVL.

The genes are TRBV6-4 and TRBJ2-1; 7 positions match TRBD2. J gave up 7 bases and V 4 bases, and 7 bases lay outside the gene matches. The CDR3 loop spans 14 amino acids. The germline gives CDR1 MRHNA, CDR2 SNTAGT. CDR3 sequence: CASSAGGTANEQFF. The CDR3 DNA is TGTGCCAGCAGTGCGGGGGGTACTGCAAATGAGCAGTTCTTC.

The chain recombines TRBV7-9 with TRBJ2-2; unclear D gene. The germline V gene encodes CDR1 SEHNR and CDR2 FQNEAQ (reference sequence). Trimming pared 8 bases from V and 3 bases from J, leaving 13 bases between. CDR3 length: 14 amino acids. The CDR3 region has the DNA TGTGCCAGCGAACCCCCGCGGTACACCGGGGAGCTGTTTTTT. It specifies CASEPPRYTGELFF.

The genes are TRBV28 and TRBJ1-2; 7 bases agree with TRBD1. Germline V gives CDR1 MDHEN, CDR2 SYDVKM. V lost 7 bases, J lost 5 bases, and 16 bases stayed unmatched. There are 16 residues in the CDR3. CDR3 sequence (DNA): TGTGCCAGCAACAAACGACTCGCTGGCAGGGGGTATGGCTACACCTTC. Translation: CASNKRLAGRGYGYTF.

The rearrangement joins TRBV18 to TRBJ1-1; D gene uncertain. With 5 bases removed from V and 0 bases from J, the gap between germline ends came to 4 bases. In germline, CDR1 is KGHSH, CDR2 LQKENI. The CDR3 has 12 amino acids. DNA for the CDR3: TGTGCCAGCTCATTAATGAACACTGAAGCTTTCTTT. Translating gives CASSLMNTEAFF.

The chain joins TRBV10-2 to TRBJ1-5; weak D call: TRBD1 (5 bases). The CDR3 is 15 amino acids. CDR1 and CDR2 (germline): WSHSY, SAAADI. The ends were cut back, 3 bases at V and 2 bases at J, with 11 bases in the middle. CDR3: CASSDVSRGNQPQHF. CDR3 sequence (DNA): TGCGCCAGCAGTGATGTTAGCAGGGGCAATCAGCCCCAGCATTTT.

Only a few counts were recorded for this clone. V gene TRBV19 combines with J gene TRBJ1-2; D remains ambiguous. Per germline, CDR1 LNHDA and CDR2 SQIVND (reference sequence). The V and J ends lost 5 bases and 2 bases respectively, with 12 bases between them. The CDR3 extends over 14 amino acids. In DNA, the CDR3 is TGTGCCAGTAGTTTCACTGACACCAACTATGGCTACACCTTC. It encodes CASSFTDTNYGYTF.

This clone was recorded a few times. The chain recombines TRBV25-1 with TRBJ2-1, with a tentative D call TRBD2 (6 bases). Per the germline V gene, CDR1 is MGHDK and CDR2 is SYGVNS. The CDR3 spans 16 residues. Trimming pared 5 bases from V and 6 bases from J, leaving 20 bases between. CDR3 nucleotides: TGTGCCAGCAGTCCCCCTGGGGGAGGTTACCGCAATGAGCAGTTCTTC. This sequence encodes CASSPPGGGYRNEQFF.

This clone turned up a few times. CDR3 sequence (DNA): TGTGCCAGCAGTGAAGCTAGCGGGGTATTTACCTCCTACGAGCAGTACTTC. This codes for CASSEASGVFTSYEQYF. The chain has TRBV25-1 and TRBJ2-7, with 9 bases lining up with TRBD2. This CDR3 has 17 residues. V was clipped by 2 bases and J by 0 bases; unmatched bases: 8. Germline assignment: CDR1 MGHDK and CDR2 SYGVNS.

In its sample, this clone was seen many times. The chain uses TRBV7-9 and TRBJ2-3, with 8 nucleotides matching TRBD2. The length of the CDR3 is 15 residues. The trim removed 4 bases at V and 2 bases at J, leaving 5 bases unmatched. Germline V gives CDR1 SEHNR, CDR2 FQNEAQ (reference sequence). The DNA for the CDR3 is TGTGCCAGCAGCTCGGGACTAGAGTACACAGATACGCAGTATTTT. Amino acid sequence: CASSSGLEYTDTQYF.

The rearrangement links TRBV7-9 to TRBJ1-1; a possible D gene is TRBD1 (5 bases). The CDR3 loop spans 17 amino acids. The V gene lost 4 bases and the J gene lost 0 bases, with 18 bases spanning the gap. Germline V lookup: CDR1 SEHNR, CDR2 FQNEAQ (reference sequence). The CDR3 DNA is TGTGCCAGCAGCTCGAAGGGACGCTGGGGAATGAACACTGAAGCTTTCTTT. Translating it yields CASSSKGRWGMNTEAFF.